Listed here are 10 T cell receptor beta chains from one sample, sequenced in a study of shared clonotypes between healthy human individuals. Clones were read by immunoSEQ multiplex PCR, and TCRdb kept only the in-frame ones, dropping some. The sample lists approximately 98,000 clones; around 68% were seen once. The sample consisted of memory CD8+ T cells sorted from blood. Sample subset: CD45RO+ cells pooled with CCR7-negative TemRA cells. These receptors all come from a young woman in good health.

The rearrangement links TRBV5-6 to TRBJ2-6, with D hard to call. CDR1 SGHDT and CDR2 YYEEEE come from the germline V gene. CDR3 size: 18 residues. V gave up 6 bases and J gave up 1 base, with 20 bases separating them. CDR3 region: CASTSALLGLSGANVLTF. Written as DNA, the CDR3 is TGTGCCAGCACCTCGGCCCTGCTGGGGTTATCTGGGGCCAACGTCCTGACTTTC.

This clone was detected a few times. The chain employs TRBV4-1 and TRBJ1-5; D is uncertain. Trimming took off 3 bases at V and 7 bases at J, with 13 bases between the two ends. The germline V gene encodes CDR1 MGHRA and CDR2 YSYEKL. CDR3 length equals 14 residues. The CDR3 region is CASSQVGYGQPQHF. CDR3 bases: TGCGCCAGCAGCCAGGTAGGGTACGGACAGCCCCAGCATTTT.

V is TRBV7-2 and J is TRBJ2-3; 7 nucleotides agree with TRBD2. J was trimmed by 2 bases and V by 3 bases; bases with no gene match: 8. The CDR3 length is 16 residues. Looked up from germline, CDR1 is SGHTA and CDR2 is FQGNSA. The CDR3 here is CASSLAGAGTTDTQYF. CDR3 in DNA: TGTGCCAGCAGCTTGGCGGGAGCCGGGACCACAGATACGCAGTATTTT. The whole variable domain, filled in from reference TRBV7-2 and TRBJ2-3, reads GAGVSQSPSNKVTEKGKDVELRCDPISGHTALYWYRQSLGQGLEFLIYFQGNSAPDKSGLPSDRFSAERTGGSVSTLTIQRTQQEDSAVYLCASSLAGAGTTDTQYFGPGTRLTVL.

The V and J genes are TRBV2 and TRBJ2-2; D is unclear. The CDR3 length is 14 residues. V lost 3 bases and J lost 4, with 9 bases in between. Germline-derived CDR1 and CDR2 are SNHLY and FYNNEI. DNA of the CDR3: TGTGCCAGCAGTGACCCCGGGTCCACCGGGGAGCTGTTTTTT. This gives the protein CASSDPGSTGELFF.

CDR3 sequence reads: CASSLYTSLYNEQFF. CDR3 sequence (DNA): TGTGCCAGCAGCTTGTATACTAGCCTATACAATGAGCAGTTCTTC. V gene TRBV5-6 combines with J gene TRBJ2-1, with D possibly matching TRBD2 (6 bases). Germline lookup yields CDR1 SGHDT and CDR2 YYEEEE. Trimming removed 1 base from V and 4 bases from J, with 12 bases in between. This CDR3 region has 15 residues.

This clone has a handful of counts. The rearrangement uses TRBV28 and TRBJ1-2; perhaps TRBD1 as D (5 bases). The germline V gene has CDR1 MDHEN and CDR2 SYDVKM. The CDR3 is 13 amino acids. Trimming took off 5 bases at V and 6 bases at J, with 13 bases between the two ends. DNA for the CDR3: TGTGCCAGCAGTCACATGATGGGGGATGGCTACACCTTC. Its translation is CASSHMMGDGYTF.

The rearrangement links TRBV25-1 to TRBJ1-5; D not certain. The V end lost 2 bases, the J end lost 6 bases, and 14 bases lay between the germline ends. Germline V gene lookup returns CDR1 MGHDK and CDR2 SYGVNS. This CDR3 comprises 15 residues. The CDR3: CASSETGEFSQPQHF. For the CDR3, the DNA is TGTGCCAGCAGTGAAACCGGGGAGTTCAGTCAGCCCCAGCATTTT.

The rearrangement links TRBV6-1 to TRBJ1-4, with 8 nucleotides matching TRBD1. The germline V gene encodes CDR1 MNHNS and CDR2 SASEGT. This CDR3 contains 15 residues. With V trimmed by 6 bases and J by 7 bases, 10 bases remained unmatched. The CDR3 protein is CASSGQGSVGEKLFF. The DNA of the CDR3 is TGTGCCAGCAGCGGACAGGGAAGCGTTGGTGAAAAACTGTTTTTT.

The rearrangement uses TRBV28 and TRBJ2-6, with a weak D call TRBD2 (5 bases). This CDR3 spans 16 amino acids. With 6 bases removed from V and 0 bases from J, the gap between germline ends came to 12 bases. The V gene's germline CDR1 is MDHEN and CDR2 SYDVKM. CDR3: CASSQDGDSGANVLTF. The CDR3 DNA reads TGTGCCAGCAGCCAAGACGGGGACTCTGGGGCCAACGTCCTGACTTTC.

In this sample, this clone turned up a few times. This sequence joins TRBV5-1 and TRBJ2-1, with 8 nucleotides matching TRBD2. The CDR3 consists of 14 residues. Germline CDR1 and CDR2: SGHRS and YFSETQ. The J segment lost 4 bases and the V segment lost 1 base, leaving 1 base of the junction unmatched. Written as DNA, the CDR3 is TGCGCCAGCAGCTTGTCGGGAGGGTACAATGAGCAGTTCTTC. Its protein product is CASSLSGGYNEQFF.